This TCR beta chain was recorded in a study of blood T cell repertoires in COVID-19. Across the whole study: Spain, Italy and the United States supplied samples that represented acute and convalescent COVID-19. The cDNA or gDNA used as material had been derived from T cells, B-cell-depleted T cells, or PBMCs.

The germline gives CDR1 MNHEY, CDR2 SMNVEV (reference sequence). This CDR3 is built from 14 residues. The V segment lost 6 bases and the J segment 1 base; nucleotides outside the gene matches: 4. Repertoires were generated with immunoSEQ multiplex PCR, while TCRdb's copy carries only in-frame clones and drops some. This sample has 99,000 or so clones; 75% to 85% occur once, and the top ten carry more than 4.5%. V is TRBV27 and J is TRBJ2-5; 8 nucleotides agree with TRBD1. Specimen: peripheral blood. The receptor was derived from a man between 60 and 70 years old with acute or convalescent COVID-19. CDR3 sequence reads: CASRSTGAQETQYF. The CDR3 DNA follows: TGTGCCAGCAGGTCGACAGGGGCCCAAGAGACCCAGTACTTC.